The 26 T cell receptor beta chains given below trace back to one sample, sequenced in a study of vaccination effects on CD4 cells after COVID-19 (dated by TCRdb to the early 2020s). The antigens of these receptors remain unknown. Libraries were constructed by the immunoSEQ multiplex PCR assay. TCRdb took this table from immuneACCESS and kept in-frame rearrangements with V and J called. Such tables lack part of the clones; where checked against another copy, unresolved V genes explain under half of the gap, and the rest is unexplained. The sample table contains about 43,000 clones; only one count was recorded for about 80% of them. The ten top clones hold 10% to 11% of the sample. In the ViraFEST assay, PBMC were stimulated with viral peptide pools, and antigen-specific CD4+ T cell clonotypes were then identified by expansion using TCR sequencing. After around 11 days of culture, CD4+ T cells were isolated with the EasySep CD4+ T cell isolation kit. Negative nucleocapsid antibody results before and after vaccination confirmed that the healthy vaccine recipients had no prior SARS-CoV-2 infection.

The specimen comprised CD4+ T cells from PBMCs cultured with SARS-CoV-2 spike peptides, sampled before COVID-19 vaccination. The label giving this sample's cell subset or site can be read as: SARS-CoV-2 spike overlapping peptide pool stimulation. The receptors come from a human donor who received a COVID-19 vaccine.

The J gene is TRBJ2-7, the V gene TRBV2; D gene ambiguous. There are 13 residues in the CDR3. Deletions cut 3 bases from V and 3 bases from J, with 9 bases between. CDR1 SNHLY and CDR2 FYNNEI come from the germline V gene. CDR3 nucleotide sequence: TGTGCCAGCAGTGACGTGTTCAGCTACGAGCAGTACGTC. Translation gives CASSDVFSYEQYV.

The V gene is TRBV12-5, the J gene TRBJ1-1, with TRBD1 identical over 9 bases. Germline V CDR1 and CDR2: LGHNT, FRNRAP. This CDR3 contains 13 residues. The J segment lost 6 bases and the V segment lost 7 bases, leaving 6 bases of the junction unmatched. The CDR3 loop is CASDLTGGSEAFF. The CDR3 nucleotides read TGTGCTAGTGATTTAACAGGGGGCTCTGAAGCTTTCTTT.

The chain employs TRBV7-2 and TRBJ2-1; D possibly corresponds to TRBD2 (5 bases). Germline assignment: CDR1 SGHTA and CDR2 FQGNSA. The CDR3 has 17 amino acids. V lost 1 base, J lost 0 bases, and 13 bases lay in between. The CDR3 DNA follows: TGTGCCAGCAGCTTAGGGTTCAGCACTAGCTCCTACAATGAGCAGTTCTTC. Amino acids: CASSLGFSTSSYNEQFF. The whole variable domain, filled in from reference TRBV7-2 and TRBJ2-1, reads GAGVSQSPSNKVTEKGKDVELRCDPISGHTALYWYRQSLGQGLEFLIYFQGNSAPDKSGLPSDRFSAERTGGSVSTLTIQRTQQEDSAVYLCASSLGFSTSSYNEQFFGPGTRLTVL.

V gene TRBV4-1 combines with J gene TRBJ2-5; 11 bases agree with TRBD1. CDR1 and CDR2 from the germline V gene are MGHRA and YSYEKL. With V trimmed by 6 bases and J by 4 bases, 4 bases remained unmatched. The length of the CDR3 is 14 residues. The CDR3 region has the DNA TGCGCCAGCAGACGGACAGGGGGCGTAGAGACCCAGTACTTC. It specifies CASRRTGGVETQYF.

The gene calls are TRBV30 and TRBJ1-2; D gene unclear. V lost 7 bases and J lost 8, with 11 bases in between. This CDR3 comprises 10 residues. Per the germline V gene, CDR1 is GTSNPN and CDR2 is SVGIG (reference sequence). Here the CDR3 reads CASLREGYTF. DNA for the CDR3: TGTGCCTCCCTTCGAGAGGGCTACACCTTC.

The chain is built from TRBV18 and TRBJ2-5, with D uncertain. Germline CDR1 is KGHSH and CDR2 is LQKENI. The CDR3 covers 13 residues. V was trimmed by 5 bases and J by 1 base, leaving 8 bases between them. The CDR3 sequence: CASSMGLQETQYF. CDR3 coding DNA: TGTGCCAGCTCAATGGGCCTCCAAGAGACCCAGTACTTC.

V and J are TRBV6-6 and TRBJ1-2, with D unclear. The CDR3 runs 12 residues. Germline V gene data show CDR1 as MNHNY and CDR2 as SVGAGI (reference sequence). The V and J ends lost 6 bases and 8 bases respectively, with 13 bases between them. CDR3: CASSPPRGGYTF. In DNA form, the CDR3 reads TGTGCCAGCAGCCCTCCCCGCGGCGGCTACACCTTC.

The chain carries TRBV12-3 or TRBV12-4 and TRBJ2-5; D is ambiguous. This CDR3 has 13 residues. The V and J ends lost 2 bases and 2 bases respectively, with 6 bases between them. In nucleotides, the CDR3 is TGTGCCAGCAGTTTATACAGTCAAGAGACCCAGTACTTC. Protein sequence: CASSLYSQETQYF.

The chain employs TRBV7-2 and TRBJ2-5; 8 nucleotides agree with TRBD2. This CDR3 contains 15 residues. CDR1 and CDR2 (germline): SGHTA, FQGNSA. The junction had 7 bases not matched to a gene; V was cut back by 3 bases and J by 4 bases. The CDR3 protein is CASSFREGRGETQYF. The CDR3 bases are TGTGCCAGCAGCTTCCGGGAGGGCAGGGGAGAGACCCAGTACTTC.

This chain connects TRBV2 to TRBJ2-2, with unresolved D. Trimming took off 4 bases at V and 5 bases at J, with 17 bases between the two ends. The CDR3 contains 16 residues. Germline CDR1 and CDR2: SNHLY and FYNNEI. The CDR3 DNA sequence: TGTGCCAGCAGTGCACCCCGTCCCTTGGAGACCGGGGAGCTGTTTTTT. Translation gives CASSAPRPLETGELFF.

This clone was recorded a few times. The chain is built from TRBV5-1 and TRBJ2-2, with 7 bases aligning to TRBD1. V lost 0 bases and J lost 3; bases outside the gene matches: 5. The germline gives CDR1 SGHRS, CDR2 YFSETQ. The CDR3 totals 16 residues. The DNA of the CDR3 is TGCGCCAGCAGCTTGGACAGGGGAACTCACACCGGGGAGCTGTTTTTT. It specifies CASSLDRGTHTGELFF.

This chain joins TRBV24-1 and TRBJ2-5; D gene uncertain. Looked up from germline, CDR1 is KGHDR and CDR2 is SFDVKD. V lost 2 bases to trimming and J lost 5 bases, with 11 bases between them. The CDR3 has 14 amino acids. The CDR3 protein is CATSDSSAGETQYF. CDR3 DNA sequence: TGTGCCACCAGTGATTCCTCCGCCGGGGAGACCCAGTACTTC.

This rearrangement joins TRBV6-5 to TRBJ2-2; D unclear. Germline-derived CDR1 and CDR2 are MNHEY and SVGAGI. There are 14 residues in the CDR3. V lost 7 bases to trimming and J lost 0 bases, with 9 bases between them. CDR3 sequence reads: CASTWVANTGELFF. The CDR3 DNA sequence: TGTGCCAGCACCTGGGTAGCGAACACCGGGGAGCTGTTTTTT.

The gene calls are TRBV6-5 and TRBJ1-2; D is uncertain. V was pared by 7 bases and J by 7 bases, with 19 bases between. CDR1 is MNHEY and CDR2 is SVGAGI in the germline V gene. The CDR3 covers 14 residues. DNA of the CDR3: TGTGCCAGCACAACCTTAGGCGCCGCTGTTGGCTACACCTTC. This translates into CASTTLGAAVGYTF.

This chain links TRBV6-4 with TRBJ2-3; D is possibly TRBD1 (6 bases). Trimming took 3 bases from V and 4 from J, leaving 8 bases between them. Germline loops: CDR1 MRHNA, CDR2 SNTAGT. The CDR3 length is 13 residues. Here the CDR3 DNA reads TGTGCCAGCAGTGAACAGGGTCCAGATACGCAGTATTTT. Residues: CASSEQGPDTQYF.

This chain connects TRBV5-5 to TRBJ2-3; 12 positions match TRBD2. There are 17 residues in the CDR3. V trimming: 4 bases; J trimming: 9 bases; junction bases outside the gene matches: 15. The germline CDR1 and CDR2 sequences are SGHKS and YYEKEE (reference sequence). CDR3 sequence reads: CASSPTSSGGAPGTQYF. CDR3 DNA: TGTGCCAGCAGCCCAACTTCTAGCGGGGGGGCCCCCGGCACGCAGTATTTT.

CDR3 region: CASSQDFMGELFF. Here the CDR3 DNA reads TGTGCCAGCAGCCAAGATTTCATGGGGGAGCTGTTTTTT. The chain is built from TRBV3-1 (or the pseudogene TRBV3-2) and TRBJ2-2; D is uncertain. The CDR3 extends over 13 amino acids. V lost 0 bases, J lost 8 bases, and 7 bases lay in between. From germline, CDR1 is LGHDT and CDR2 YNNKEL (reference sequence).

The chain has TRBV5-1 and TRBJ2-5; a weak D match, TRBD1 (5 bases). Trimming took off 4 bases at V and 2 bases at J, with 9 bases between the two ends. There are 13 residues in the CDR3. Germline V CDR1 and CDR2: SGHRS, YFSETQ. In DNA form, the CDR3 reads TGCGCCAGCAGCCTGACAGTACAAGAGACCCAGTACTTC. Amino acids: CASSLTVQETQYF.

This sequence joins TRBV7-8 and TRBJ1-3; 10 bases fit TRBD1. The junction had 0 bases not matched to a gene; V was cut back by 3 bases and J by 4 bases. Germline V CDR1 and CDR2: SGHVS, FQNEAQ. CDR3 length equals 14 residues. The CDR3 nucleotides are TGTGCCAGCAGCTTGGGACAGGGGGGAAACACCATATATTTT. The encoded protein is CASSLGQGGNTIYF.

In DNA form, the CDR3 reads TGTGCCAGCAGCTTGTTTCAAGGGATTAACACCGGGGAGCTGTTTTTT. Amino acid sequence: CASSLFQGINTGELFF. The chain couples TRBV5-5 to TRBJ2-2; D is unclear. From germline, CDR1 is SGHKS and CDR2 YYEKEE (reference sequence). The CDR3 contains 16 residues. V was clipped by 1 base and J by 2 bases, with 12 bases between them.

The V gene is TRBV5-4, the J gene TRBJ2-2, with TRBD2 matching over 9 bases. The germline V gene has CDR1 SGHNT and CDR2 YYREEE (reference sequence). The length of the CDR3 is 15 residues. V was pared by 0 bases and J by 4 bases, with 1 base of the junction left unmatched. The CDR3: CASSLELAGTGELFF. The CDR3 coding sequence is TGTGCCAGCAGCTTGGAACTAGCGGGCACCGGGGAGCTGTTTTTT.

The sample holds a few counts of this clone. The chain couples TRBV30 to TRBJ1-6; unclear D gene. This CDR3 comprises 15 residues. The germline V gene encodes CDR1 GTSNPN and CDR2 SVGIG (reference sequence). V was trimmed by 0 bases and J by 6 bases, leaving 12 bases between them. The CDR3 nucleotides are TGTGCCTGGAGTGTACACCCTACTTCTAATTCACCCCTCCACTTT. Protein sequence: CAWSVHPTSNSPLHF. Complete variable domain (other parts from reference TRBV30 and TRBJ1-6): SQTIHQWPATLVQPVGSPLSLECTVEGTSNPNLYWYRQAAGRGLQLLFYSVGIGQISSEVPQNLSASRPQDRQFILSSKKLLLSDSGFYLCAWSVHPTSNSPLHFGNGTRLTVT.

V gene TRBV12-3 or TRBV12-4 combines with J gene TRBJ2-3; the match to TRBD1 covers 7 bases. The CDR3 loop spans 13 amino acids. With V trimmed by 3 bases and J by 6 bases, 3 bases remained unmatched. CDR3 DNA: TGTGCCAGCAGTTTCGAACAGGGGGATACGCAGTATTTT. It codes for CASSFEQGDTQYF.

This clone was seen a few times. This rearrangement joins TRBV10-1 to TRBJ1-6; D is unclear. The germline gives CDR1 WNHNN, CDR2 SYGVQD (reference sequence). Trimming took off 2 bases at V and 8 bases at J, with 7 bases between the two ends. The CDR3 has 13 amino acids. The CDR3 region has the DNA TGCGCCAGCAGTGAGCAAGGATATTCACCCCTCCACTTT. Its protein is CASSEQGYSPLHF.

This rearrangement joins TRBV2 to TRBJ1-1; no clear D gene. Germline V gene lookup returns CDR1 SNHLY and CDR2 FYNNEI. The CDR3 totals 13 residues. The V and J ends lost 4 bases and 4 bases respectively, with 10 bases between them. The CDR3 loop is CASSAAVFTEAFF. In nucleotides, the CDR3 is TGTGCCAGCAGTGCGGCGGTTTTCACTGAAGCTTTCTTT.

The rearrangement uses TRBV24-1 and TRBJ2-3; D is undetermined. The CDR3 has 14 amino acids. V dropped 1 base and J dropped 0 bases, with 4 bases sitting between them. Germline V gene data show CDR1 as KGHDR and CDR2 as SFDVKD. The CDR3 here is CATSDFGSTDTQYF. The CDR3 DNA reads TGTGCCACCAGTGATTTTGGTAGCACAGATACGCAGTATTTT.